This T cell receptor (beta chain) was found in a study of cytomegalovirus exposure and HLA in healthy donors. The length of the CDR3 is 15 residues. The V gene end was trimmed by 5 bases and the J gene end by 5 bases; junction bases not matched to a gene: 6. CDR1 and CDR2 (germline): SEHNR, FQNEAQ (reference sequence). PCR was performed using 60 Vbeta and 13 Jbeta primers. Profiled with immunoSEQ multiplex PCR; TCRdb holds only in-frame clones, not every one. The sample records about 180,000 clones, about four fifths being singletons. The origin of this receptor is a boy between 2 and 10 years old in good health and CMV-seronegative. The chain is built from TRBV7-9 and TRBJ2-1, with 10 bases matching TRBD2. Sequenced input: PBMCs. The CDR3 DNA is TGTGCCAGCAGCCACCTAGCGGGAGTTAACAATGAGCAGTTCTTC. This codes for CASSHLAGVNNEQFF.